Sequencing of this T cell receptor (beta chain) was carried out in a study of blood T cell repertoires in COVID-19. At the level of the study: There were acute and convalescent COVID-19 samples, and they came from the United States, Italy and Spain.

In the original analysis: Reference gene primer amplification in the assay estimated nucleated cell counts. Measured with immunoSEQ multiplex PCR; TCRdb has only the in-frame clones, and not every one. Clonal size and the V and J genes are those of that table, whereas D and trimming came from the DNA. Of about 83,000 clones listed, roughly 82% are singletons. The CDR3 runs 13 residues. Trimming shortened V by 0 bases and J by 2 bases, and 5 bases separated the two germline ends. Germline CDR1 SGDLS, CDR2 YYNGEE. This clone was seen once. The chain combines TRBV9 with TRBJ1-1, with D unclear. This receptor was obtained from a woman older than 75 with active or convalescent COVID-19. Sequencing was performed on peripheral blood. CDR3 in amino acids: CASSVEANTEAFF. CDR3 sequence (DNA): TGTGCCAGCAGCGTAGAAGCAAACACTGAAGCTTTCTTT.